What follows are 20 T cell receptor beta chains derived from one specimen sequenced in a study of PD-L1 blockade in urothelial cancer. Profiling relied on immunoSEQ multiplex PCR, and the TCRdb table lists in-frame clones only, not all of them. The sample contains some 100,000 clones, approximately 90% of which appear only once. The material was PBMCs, obtained around atezolizumab (anti-PD-L1) treatment. All receptors come from a woman of 80 years or more with urothelial cancer.

The J gene is TRBJ2-7, the V gene TRBV5-4; D uncertain. CDR1 and CDR2 from the germline V gene are SGHNT and YYREEE (reference sequence). The CDR3 is 14 residues long. Trimming took off 3 bases at V and 2 bases at J, with 12 bases between the two ends. The DNA for the CDR3 is TGTGCCAGCAGCTCAGACTCCGGAGCCTACGAGCAGTACTTC. This sequence encodes CASSSDSGAYEQYF.

The rearrangement uses TRBV5-1 and TRBJ1-1; 7 bases match TRBD1. From germline, CDR1 is SGHRS and CDR2 YFSETQ. With 0 bases clipped from V and 3 bases from J, the junction kept 2 bases outside the gene matches. The CDR3 has 14 amino acids. The CDR3 sequence: CASSLEGADTEAFF. The CDR3 DNA follows: TGCGCCAGCAGCTTGGAGGGGGCGGACACTGAAGCTTTCTTT.

V gene TRBV5-1 combines with J gene TRBJ2-3; 7 nucleotides agree with TRBD1. The CDR3 extends over 17 amino acids. The V and J ends lost 0 bases and 1 base, in that order; junction bases with no gene match: 8. The germline V gene encodes CDR1 SGHRS and CDR2 YFSETQ. CDR3 protein: CASSLETGMAGTDTQYF. The CDR3 nucleotides read TGCGCCAGCAGCTTGGAGACAGGGATGGCGGGCACAGATACGCAGTATTTT.

The chain has TRBV11-2 and TRBJ1-3; D is uncertain. The V gene lost 2 bases and the J gene lost 4 bases, with 18 bases spanning the gap. The CDR3 is 17 amino acids. Looked up from germline, CDR1 is SGHAT and CDR2 is FQNNGV. For the CDR3, the DNA is TGTGCCAGCAGCTTAAGAATCAGCGCCCGCGTCGGAAACACCATATATTTT. Translating it yields CASSLRISARVGNTIYF.

This clone was observed a single time. This chain joins TRBV18 and TRBJ1-3, with TRBD1 matching 7 bases. Germline CDR1 KGHSH, CDR2 LQKENI. CDR3 length: 16 amino acids. V shed 3 bases, J shed 0 bases, and the junction held 5 bases outside the gene matches. The CDR3 DNA is TGTGCCAGCTCACCTGGACAGGCGAGCTCTGGAAACACCATATATTTT. This translates into CASSPGQASSGNTIYF.

The chain carries TRBV19 and TRBJ2-2; possibly TRBD1 for D (6 bases). CDR3 length: 17 amino acids. Germline loops: CDR1 LNHDA, CDR2 SQIVND (reference sequence). Deletions cut 7 bases from V and 2 bases from J, with 20 bases between. The CDR3 coding sequence is TGTGCCAGTACCCCACCCCTGGCAGGGGTCAACACCGGGGAGCTGTTTTTT. Translated: CASTPPLAGVNTGELFF. The full variable domain, in which reference TRBV19 and TRBJ2-2 provide the parts outside the CDR3, is DGGITQSPKYLFRKEGQNVTLSCEQNLNHDAMYWYRQDPGQGLRLIYYSQIVNDFQKGDIAEGYSVSREKKESFPLTVTSAQKNPTAFYLCASTPPLAGVNTGELFFGEGSRLTVL.

The rearrangement links TRBV16 to TRBJ2-2, with a weak D call TRBD2 (6 bases). Deletions cut 4 bases from V and 6 bases from J, with 12 bases between. The CDR3 contains 14 residues. The germline CDR1 and CDR2 sequences are KGHSY and FQNENV. The CDR3 region has the DNA TGTGCCAGCAGCCTACGTCGGGGGTCCGGGGAGCTGTTTTTT. Protein sequence: CASSLRRGSGELFF.

The chain combines TRBV19 with TRBJ2-7; D remains ambiguous. The CDR3 extends over 9 amino acids. In germline, CDR1 is LNHDA, CDR2 SQIVND (reference sequence). The CDR3 DNA is TGTGGAGGAAGCCACGAGCAGTACTTC. Protein sequence: CGGSHEQYF.

The V gene is TRBV9, the J gene TRBJ2-3; possibly TRBD2 for D (5 bases). CDR3 length: 17 residues. CDR1 and CDR2 from the germline V gene are SGDLS and YYNGEE. V was shortened by 0 bases and J by 4 bases, with 18 bases between the two germline ends. CDR3: CASSVAVAKEVADTQYF. CDR3 bases: TGTGCCAGCAGCGTAGCGGTCGCCAAGGAGGTTGCAGATACGCAGTATTTT.

This rearrangement joins TRBV18 to TRBJ2-1; a weak D match, TRBD1 (5 bases). The CDR3 has 16 residues. V dropped 6 bases and J dropped 7 bases, with 22 bases sitting between them. The germline V gene encodes CDR1 KGHSH and CDR2 LQKENI. CDR3 in DNA: TGTGCCAGCTCTCCCCCCCAGGGTGGGGTTCAGAATGAGCAGTTCTTC. This translates into CASSPPQGGVQNEQFF.

The V gene is TRBV4-2, the J gene TRBJ1-2, with TRBD1 matching over 7 bases. Germline loops: CDR1 LGHNA, CDR2 YNFKEQ. After removal of 0 bases from V and 5 bases from J, the junction contained 6 bases not matched to a gene. The CDR3 extends over 15 amino acids. The CDR3 DNA reads as TGTGCCAGCAGCCAAGATCGGACAGGCCAATATGGCTACACCTTC. The encoded protein is CASSQDRTGQYGYTF.

V gene TRBV28 combines with J gene TRBJ2-7, with 9 bases lining up with TRBD1. The CDR3 extends over 14 amino acids. The V gene's germline CDR1 is MDHEN and CDR2 SYDVKM. The junction had 1 base not matched to a gene; V was cut back by 3 bases and J by 1 base. DNA for the CDR3: TGTGCCAGCAGTTTGACAGGGGGATCCTACGAGCAGTACTTC. It yields the protein CASSLTGGSYEQYF.

The chain couples TRBV6-5 to TRBJ2-7; 9 nucleotides agree with TRBD1. The CDR3 extends over 12 amino acids. The V and J ends lost 5 bases and 7 bases, in that order; junction bases with no gene match: 3. Germline assignment: CDR1 MNHEY and CDR2 SVGAGI. This chain's CDR3 is CASSEGTGEQYF. CDR3 in DNA: TGTGCCAGCAGTGAGGGGACAGGGGAGCAGTACTTC.

The chain couples TRBV13 to TRBJ1-1, with no clear D. The V gene's germline CDR1 is PRHDT and CDR2 FYEKMQ (reference sequence). This CDR3 has 11 amino acids. V shed 5 bases and J shed 6 bases, with 7 bases lying between them. CDR3 DNA: TGTGCCAGCAGCAGGCGGGCTGAAGCTTTCTTT. This gives the protein CASSRRAEAFF.

The V call is TRBV5-4, the J call TRBJ2-6; 7 bases are a match to TRBD1. V lost 2 bases to trimming and J lost 0 bases; unmatched junction nucleotides: 5. This CDR3 contains 17 residues. Germline lookup yields CDR1 SGHNT and CDR2 YYREEE (reference sequence). The CDR3 DNA sequence: TGTGCCAGCAGCTTAGGGGCAGGGGGCTCTGGGGCCAACGTCCTGACTTTC. Its protein product is CASSLGAGGSGANVLTF. Full variable domain (remainder filled in from reference TRBV5-4 and TRBJ2-6): ETGVTQSPTHLIKTRGQQVTLRCSSQSGHNTVSWYQQALGQGPQFIFQYYREEENGRGNFPPRFSGLQFPNYSSELNVNALELDDSALYLCASSLGAGGSGANVLTFGAGSRLTVL.

This rearrangement joins TRBV5-4 to TRBJ2-5; 8 positions agree with TRBD1. The germline gives CDR1 SGHNT, CDR2 YYREEE (reference sequence). Trimming removed 3 bases from V and 5 bases from J; junction bases left unmatched: 6. CDR3 size: 14 residues. The CDR3 loop reads CASSSSGGWETQYF. The CDR3, as DNA: TGTGCCAGCAGCTCGTCAGGGGGCTGGGAGACCCAGTACTTC.

This chain joins TRBV28 and TRBJ2-1; 11 positions agree with TRBD2. V was clipped by 5 bases and J by 2 bases; unmatched bases: 5. The CDR3 is 16 residues long. CDR1 and CDR2 from the germline V gene are MDHEN and SYDVKM. Here the CDR3 DNA reads TGTGCCAGCAGTCCAACTAGCGGGAGAACCTACAATGAGCAGTTCTTC. Its translation: CASSPTSGRTYNEQFF.

V and J are TRBV7-2 and TRBJ2-1, with TRBD1 matching over 9 bases. The J segment lost 9 bases and the V segment lost 1 base, leaving 13 bases of the junction unmatched. The germline gives CDR1 SGHTA, CDR2 FQGNSA. This CDR3 spans 17 amino acids. The CDR3 loop is CASSLGAGTGPGGEQFF. The CDR3, as DNA: TGTGCCAGCAGCTTAGGGGCCGGGACAGGGCCTGGGGGTGAGCAGTTCTTC.

Here the CDR3 reads CASSTRDRDEQYF. CDR3 nucleotide sequence: TGTGCCAGCAGCACCCGGGACAGAGACGAGCAGTACTTC. V gene TRBV5-4 combines with J gene TRBJ2-7; 7 positions agree with TRBD1. The J segment lost 5 bases and the V segment lost 4 bases, leaving 6 bases of the junction unmatched. Germline assignment: CDR1 SGHNT and CDR2 YYREEE (reference sequence). The CDR3 runs to 13 residues.

This clone has only one observation. The CDR3 spells CASSQGGLETQYF. The CDR3 DNA reads as TGTGCCAGCAGCCAAGGGGGCCTGGAGACCCAGTACTTC. The rearrangement uses TRBV4-2 and TRBJ2-5, with a tentative D call TRBD1 (5 bases). The V gene lost 1 base and the J gene lost 5 bases, with 8 bases spanning the gap. Germline V gene sequence: CDR1 LGHNA, CDR2 YNFKEQ. CDR3 length: 13 residues.